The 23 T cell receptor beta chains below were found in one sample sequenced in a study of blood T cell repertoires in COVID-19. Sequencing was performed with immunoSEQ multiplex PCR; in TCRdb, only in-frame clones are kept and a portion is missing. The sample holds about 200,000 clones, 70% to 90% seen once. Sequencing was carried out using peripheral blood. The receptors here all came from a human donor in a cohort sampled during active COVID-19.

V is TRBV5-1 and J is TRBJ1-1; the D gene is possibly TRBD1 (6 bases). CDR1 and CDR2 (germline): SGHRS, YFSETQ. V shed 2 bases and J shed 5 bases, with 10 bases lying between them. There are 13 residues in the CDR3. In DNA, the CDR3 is TGCGCCAGCAGCTTCCAGGGGCAGACTGAAGCTTTCTTT. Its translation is CASSFQGQTEAFF.

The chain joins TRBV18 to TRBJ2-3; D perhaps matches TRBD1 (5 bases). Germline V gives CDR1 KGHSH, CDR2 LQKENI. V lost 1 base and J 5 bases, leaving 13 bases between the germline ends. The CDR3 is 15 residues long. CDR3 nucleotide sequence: TGTGCCAGCTCACCACTGAAGGGGTACTTAGATACGCAGTATTTT. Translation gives CASSPLKGYLDTQYF.

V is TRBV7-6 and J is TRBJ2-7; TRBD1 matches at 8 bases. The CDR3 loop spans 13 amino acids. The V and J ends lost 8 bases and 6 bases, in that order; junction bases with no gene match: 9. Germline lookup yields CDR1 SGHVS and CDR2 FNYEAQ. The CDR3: CASGDRQGLEQYF. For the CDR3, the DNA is TGTGCCAGCGGCGACCGACAGGGGCTCGAGCAGTACTTC.

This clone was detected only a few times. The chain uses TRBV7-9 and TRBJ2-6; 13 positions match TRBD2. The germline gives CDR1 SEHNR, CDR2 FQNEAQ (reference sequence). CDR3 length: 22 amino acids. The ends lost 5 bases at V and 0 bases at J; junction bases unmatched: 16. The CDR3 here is CASSTGLAGNQGGFSGANVLTF. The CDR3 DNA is TGTGCCAGCAGCACGGGACTAGCGGGAAATCAGGGGGGTTTCTCTGGGGCCAACGTCCTGACTTTC.

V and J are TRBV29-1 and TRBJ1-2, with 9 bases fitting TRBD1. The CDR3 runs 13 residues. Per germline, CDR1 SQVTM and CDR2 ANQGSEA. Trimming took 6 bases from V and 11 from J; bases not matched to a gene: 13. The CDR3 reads CSVVTGGEEIYTF. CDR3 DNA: TGCAGCGTCGTGACAGGGGGGGAAGAAATTTACACCTTC.

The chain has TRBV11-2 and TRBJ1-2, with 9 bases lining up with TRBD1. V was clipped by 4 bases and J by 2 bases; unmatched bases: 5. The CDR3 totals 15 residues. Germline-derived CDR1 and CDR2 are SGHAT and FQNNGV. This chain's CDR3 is CASSSYGQGNYGYTF. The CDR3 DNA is TGTGCCAGCAGCTCTTACGGACAGGGGAACTATGGCTACACCTTC.

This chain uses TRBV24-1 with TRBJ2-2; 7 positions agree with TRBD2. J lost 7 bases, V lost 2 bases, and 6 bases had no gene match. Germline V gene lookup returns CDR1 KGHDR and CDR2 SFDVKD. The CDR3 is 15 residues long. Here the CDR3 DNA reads TGTGCCACCAGTGATTCCGGACTAGTACTCGGGGAGCTGTTTTTT. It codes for CATSDSGLVLGELFF.

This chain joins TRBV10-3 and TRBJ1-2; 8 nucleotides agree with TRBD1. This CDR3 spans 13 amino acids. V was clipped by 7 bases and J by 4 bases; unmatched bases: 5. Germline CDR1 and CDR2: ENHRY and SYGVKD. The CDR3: CAINAGGLYGYTF. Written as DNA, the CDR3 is TGTGCCATCAATGCAGGGGGCCTCTATGGCTACACCTTC.

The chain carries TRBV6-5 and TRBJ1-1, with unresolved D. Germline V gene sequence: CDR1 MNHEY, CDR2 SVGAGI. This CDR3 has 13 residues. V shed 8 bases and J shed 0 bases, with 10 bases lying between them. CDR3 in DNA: TGTGCCAGCCGACCCGCGGTGAACACTGAAGCTTTCTTT. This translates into CASRPAVNTEAFF.

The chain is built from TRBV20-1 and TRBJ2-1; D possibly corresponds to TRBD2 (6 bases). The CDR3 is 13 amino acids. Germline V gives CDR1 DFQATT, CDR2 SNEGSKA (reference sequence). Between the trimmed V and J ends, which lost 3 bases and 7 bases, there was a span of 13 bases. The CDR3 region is CSASPGGGNEQFF. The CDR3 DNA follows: TGCAGTGCTAGTCCGGGTGGGGGGAATGAGCAGTTCTTC.

The CDR3 DNA follows: TGTGCCAGCAGTGTAGGGAGGGTGCCAGATACGCAGTATTTT. Translated, it gives CASSVGRVPDTQYF. This chain links TRBV2 with TRBJ2-3; TRBD2 aligns across 7 bases. Losses at the gene ends were 4 bases for V and 4 bases for J; bases not matched to a gene: 5. The CDR3 extends over 14 amino acids. From germline, CDR1 is SNHLY and CDR2 FYNNEI.

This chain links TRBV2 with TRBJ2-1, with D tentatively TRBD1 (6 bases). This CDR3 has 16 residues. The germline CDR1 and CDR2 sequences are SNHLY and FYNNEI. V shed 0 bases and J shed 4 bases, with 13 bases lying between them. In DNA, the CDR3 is TGTGCCAGCAGTGAAGCGCTGGGGGCGTTGTACAATGAGCAGTTCTTC. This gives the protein CASSEALGALYNEQFF.

CDR3 in DNA: TGTGCCAGCAGCTTAGGTGATCGGAGGCAAGAGACCCAGTACTTC. Translated, it gives CASSLGDRRQETQYF. The rearrangement links TRBV7-9 to TRBJ2-5, with a weak D call TRBD2 (5 bases). The V and J ends lost 1 base and 2 bases respectively, with 11 bases between them. The CDR3 length is 15 residues. CDR1 SEHNR and CDR2 FQNEAQ come from the germline V gene (reference sequence).

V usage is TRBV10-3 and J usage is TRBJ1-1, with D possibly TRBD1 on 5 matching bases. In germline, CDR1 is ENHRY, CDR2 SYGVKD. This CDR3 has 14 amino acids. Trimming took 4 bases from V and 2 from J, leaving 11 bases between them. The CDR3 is CAISAGRENTEAFF. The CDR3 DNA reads TGTGCCATCAGTGCTGGCAGGGAAAACACTGAAGCTTTCTTT.

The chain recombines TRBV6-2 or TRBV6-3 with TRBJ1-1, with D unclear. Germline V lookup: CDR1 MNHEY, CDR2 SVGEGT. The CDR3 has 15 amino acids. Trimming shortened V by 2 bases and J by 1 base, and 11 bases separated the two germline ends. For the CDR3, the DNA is TGTGCCAGCAGTTACATGGGAGGGCCGAACACTGAAGCTTTCTTT. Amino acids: CASSYMGGPNTEAFF.

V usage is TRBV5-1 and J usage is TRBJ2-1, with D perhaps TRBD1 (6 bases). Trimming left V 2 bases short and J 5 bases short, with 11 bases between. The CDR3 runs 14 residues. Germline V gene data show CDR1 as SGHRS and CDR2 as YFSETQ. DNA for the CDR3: TGCGCCAGCAGCTTAGGGGGATCGGACAATGAGCAGTTCTTC. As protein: CASSLGGSDNEQFF.

The CDR3, as DNA: TGTGCCAGCACGCATCCGGGACAGCACAATGAGCAGTTCTTC. Residues: CASTHPGQHNEQFF. The chain carries TRBV6-6 and TRBJ2-1, with 7 bases lining up with TRBD1. This CDR3 comprises 14 residues. Per the germline V gene, CDR1 is MNHNY and CDR2 is SVGAGI (reference sequence). V shed 7 bases and J 5 bases; nucleotides not matched to a gene: 8.

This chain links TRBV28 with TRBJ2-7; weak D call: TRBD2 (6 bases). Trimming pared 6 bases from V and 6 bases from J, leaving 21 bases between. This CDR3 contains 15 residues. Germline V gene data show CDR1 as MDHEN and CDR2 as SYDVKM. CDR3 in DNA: TGTGCCAGCAGCCACCCGAGCGACTGGAGGGGCGAGCAGTACTTC. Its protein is CASSHPSDWRGEQYF. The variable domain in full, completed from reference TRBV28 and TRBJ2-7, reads DVKVTQSSRYLVKRTGEKVFLECVQDMDHENMFWYRQDPGLGLRLIYFSYDVKMKEKGDIPEGYSVSREKKERFSLILESASTNQTSMYLCASSHPSDWRGEQYFGPGTRLTVT.

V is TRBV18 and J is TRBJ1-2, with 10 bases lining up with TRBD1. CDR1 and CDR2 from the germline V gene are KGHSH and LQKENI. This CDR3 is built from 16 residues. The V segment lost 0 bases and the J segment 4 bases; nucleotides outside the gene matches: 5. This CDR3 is CASSPPSGTGVYGYTF. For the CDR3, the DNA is TGTGCCAGCTCACCACCGTCCGGGACAGGGGTCTATGGCTACACCTTC.

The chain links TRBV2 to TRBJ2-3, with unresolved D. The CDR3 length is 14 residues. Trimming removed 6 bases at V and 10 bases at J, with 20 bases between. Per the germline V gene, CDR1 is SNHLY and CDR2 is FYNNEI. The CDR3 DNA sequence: TGTGCCAGCAGGACTGCGCACTCTGGTTCGGCGCAGTATTTT. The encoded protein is CASRTAHSGSAQYF.

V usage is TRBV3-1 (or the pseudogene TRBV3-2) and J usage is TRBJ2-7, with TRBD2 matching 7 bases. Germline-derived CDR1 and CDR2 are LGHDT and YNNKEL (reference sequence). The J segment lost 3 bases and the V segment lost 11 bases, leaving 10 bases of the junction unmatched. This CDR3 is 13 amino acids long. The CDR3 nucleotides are TGTGCCCGGCCGGGGGGAGTTGTCTACGAGCAGTACTTC. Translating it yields CARPGGVVYEQYF.

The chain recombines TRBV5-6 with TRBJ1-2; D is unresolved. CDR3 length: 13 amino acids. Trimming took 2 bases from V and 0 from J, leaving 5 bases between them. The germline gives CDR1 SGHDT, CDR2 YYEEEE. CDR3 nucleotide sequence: TGTGCCAGCAGCTTCAGTTCTAACTATGGCTACACCTTC. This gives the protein CASSFSSNYGYTF.

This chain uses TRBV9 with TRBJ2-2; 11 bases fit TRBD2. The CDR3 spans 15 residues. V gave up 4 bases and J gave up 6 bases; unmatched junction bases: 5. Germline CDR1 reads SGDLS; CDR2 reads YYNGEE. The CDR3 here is CASSPTSGTAGELFF. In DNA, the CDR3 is TGTGCCAGCAGCCCGACTAGCGGGACGGCCGGGGAGCTGTTTTTT.